Each of the 26 T cell receptor beta chains below was sequenced from the same sample in a study of T cell responses to AZD1222 COVID-19 vaccine. TCRdb's copy holds only in-frame clones and misses some; the assay was immunoSEQ multiplex PCR. The top ten hold roughly 4.3% of the sample, which has roughly 110,000 clones, around 90% seen once. The specimen comprised peripheral blood, sampled on day 0 of AZD1222 vaccination. The source is an adult in good health.

This chain connects TRBV7-3 to TRBJ1-1; no reliable D call. Germline V lookup: CDR1 SGHTA, CDR2 FQGTGA. With 3 bases removed from V and 4 bases from J, the gap between germline ends came to 12 bases. The CDR3 has 14 residues. CDR3 DNA: TGTGCCAGCAGCTTTGGGAGGGCGGGCACTGAAGCTTTCTTT. Its protein is CASSFGRAGTEAFF.

The chain links TRBV5-8 to TRBJ1-2; D remains ambiguous. V was pared by 7 bases and J by 2 bases, with 9 bases between. Germline assignment: CDR1 SGHTS and CDR2 YDEGEE. The CDR3 sequence is 12 residues long. As DNA, the CDR3 is TGTGCCAGCGAACAGACCAACTATGGCTACACCTTC. This translates into CASEQTNYGYTF.

The chain links TRBV27 to TRBJ1-6; no firm D call. The CDR3 length is 12 residues. The V end lost 6 bases, the J end lost 4 bases, and 4 bases lay between the germline ends. Per germline, CDR1 MNHEY and CDR2 SMNVEV (reference sequence). CDR3 protein: CASSKYNSPLHF. In DNA form, the CDR3 reads TGTGCCAGCAGCAAATATAATTCACCCCTCCACTTT.

The V call is TRBV9, the J call TRBJ1-1; 11 bases fit TRBD1. The CDR3 covers 14 residues. Unmatched junction bases numbered 3, after V lost 3 bases and J lost 5 bases. The germline gives CDR1 SGDLS, CDR2 YYNGEE. The CDR3 is CASSEGDRGTEAFF. The DNA for the CDR3 is TGTGCCAGCAGCGAGGGGGACAGGGGGACTGAAGCTTTCTTT.

The chain is built from TRBV6-2 or TRBV6-3 and TRBJ1-5; TRBD1 is a possible D gene (5 bases). The V gene's germline CDR1 is MNHEY and CDR2 SVGEGT. Trimming pared 2 bases from V and 3 bases from J, leaving 17 bases between. This CDR3 has 17 residues. CDR3 nucleotide sequence: TGTGCCAGCAGTTACCCCCTCTGGGGGGGAATCAATCAGCCCCAGCATTTT. Amino acid sequence: CASSYPLWGGINQPQHF.

The chain uses TRBV27 and TRBJ1-1; 8 positions agree with TRBD1. The V gene end was trimmed by 6 bases and the J gene end by 5 bases; junction bases not matched to a gene: 11. The length of the CDR3 is 15 residues. CDR1 and CDR2 (germline): MNHEY, SMNVEV (reference sequence). CDR3 DNA sequence: TGTGCCAGCAGCCTCAGGGGGCCCCTCAATACTGAAGCTTTCTTT. It specifies CASSLRGPLNTEAFF.

J is TRBJ2-7 and V is TRBV2; D unresolved. Germline CDR1 reads SNHLY; CDR2 reads FYNNEI. The CDR3 spans 14 residues. V was pared by 5 bases and J by 4 bases, with 15 bases between. CDR3 in amino acids: CASSNGVLNYEQYF. DNA of the CDR3: TGTGCCAGCAGTAACGGCGTCTTAAATTACGAGCAGTACTTC. The full variable domain, in which reference TRBV2 and TRBJ2-7 provide the parts outside the CDR3, is EPEVTQTPSHQVTQMGQEVILRCVPISNHLYFYWYRQILGQKVEFLVSFYNNEISEKSEIFDDQFSVERPDGSNFTLKIRSTKLEDSAMYFCASSNGVLNYEQYFGPGTRLTVT.

V is TRBV7-8 and J is TRBJ1-5, with D unresolved. Germline V CDR1 and CDR2: SGHVS, FQNEAQ. Trimming cost V 5 bases and J 6 bases, with 17 bases left between them. The CDR3 spans 15 residues. The CDR3 nucleotides read TGTGCCAGCAGCCGGGCCCTAGATCGAGGTCAGCCCCAGCATTTT. It yields the protein CASSRALDRGQPQHF.

V usage is TRBV27 and J usage is TRBJ2-1; D might be TRBD2 (6 bases). V lost 5 bases to trimming and J lost 4 bases, with 9 bases between them. The CDR3 covers 13 residues. The germline V gene has CDR1 MNHEY and CDR2 SMNVEV (reference sequence). For the CDR3, the DNA is TGTGCCAGCAGTCGGGGGATTTACAATGAGCAGTTCTTC. This encodes CASSRGIYNEQFF.

This chain's CDR3 is CSAPTENTEAFF. CDR3 bases: TGCAGCGCGCCGACAGAGAACACTGAAGCTTTCTTT. The chain joins TRBV29-1 to TRBJ1-1; D is possibly TRBD1 (5 bases). CDR1 and CDR2 (germline): SQVTM, ANQGSEA. The V and J ends lost 7 bases and 1 base respectively, with 10 bases between them. This CDR3 comprises 12 residues.

This clone was observed a handful of times. The chain employs TRBV6-5 and TRBJ1-2; 8 nucleotides match TRBD1. CDR3 length equals 15 residues. The V gene's germline CDR1 is MNHEY and CDR2 SVGAGI. V trimming: 6 bases; J trimming: 5 bases; junction bases outside the gene matches: 11. The CDR3 nucleotides are TGTGCCAGCAGGACCCTGACAGGGGTTTTGTATGGCTACACCTTC. Translating gives CASRTLTGVLYGYTF.

V and J are TRBV11-3 and TRBJ2-1; a possible D gene is TRBD1 (6 bases). The CDR3 contains 18 residues. V was trimmed by 0 bases and J by 4 bases, leaving 19 bases between them. Looked up from germline, CDR1 is SGHNT and CDR2 is YENEEA. This CDR3 is CASSLDLGPGHGYNEQFF. CDR3 sequence (DNA): TGTGCCAGCAGCTTAGATTTGGGACCGGGACACGGTTACAATGAGCAGTTCTTC.

V usage is TRBV23-1 and J usage is TRBJ2-5; weak D call: TRBD2 (5 bases). TRBV23-1 is placed among ORFs of uncertain function. Trimming removed 8 bases at V and 1 base at J, with 17 bases between. The CDR3 extends over 15 amino acids. Here the CDR3 DNA reads TGCGCCAGCCGCCGGGAAAGGGTGAGCCAAGAGACCCAGTACTTC. This codes for CASRRERVSQETQYF.

The chain carries TRBV19 and TRBJ1-1; D remains ambiguous. V gave up 2 bases and J gave up 0 bases, with 4 bases separating them. CDR3 length: 13 amino acids. In germline, CDR1 is LNHDA, CDR2 SQIVND (reference sequence). The CDR3 sequence: CASSIILNTEAFF. The CDR3 bases are TGTGCCAGTAGTATAATACTGAACACTGAAGCTTTCTTT. The whole variable domain, remainder taken from reference TRBV19 and TRBJ1-1, is DGGITQSPKYLFRKEGQNVTLSCEQNLNHDAMYWYRQDPGQGLRLIYYSQIVNDFQKGDIAEGYSVSREKKESFPLTVTSAQKNPTAFYLCASSIILNTEAFFGQGTRLTVV.

This chain connects TRBV4-1 to TRBJ2-1, with D possibly matching TRBD2 (6 bases). Germline CDR1 and CDR2: MGHRA and YSYEKL. Trimming removed 7 bases from V and 8 bases from J, with 21 bases in between. The CDR3 contains 15 residues. The CDR3 bases are TGCGCCAGCACCCCTCGGGGGAGGCCCGAGGATGAGCAGTTCTTC. Translating gives CASTPRGRPEDEQFF.

The CDR3 region is CASSVVSGGADEQFF. The CDR3 coding sequence is TGTGCCAGCAGCGTAGTAAGCGGGGGGGCCGATGAGCAGTTCTTC. V gene TRBV9 combines with J gene TRBJ2-1; 10 bases map to TRBD2. Losses at the gene ends were 0 bases for V and 8 bases for J; bases not matched to a gene: 5. Looked up from germline, CDR1 is SGDLS and CDR2 is YYNGEE. The CDR3 loop spans 15 amino acids.

This clone was seen many times. The V call is TRBV18, the J call TRBJ1-3; D uncertain. The germline V gene has CDR1 KGHSH and CDR2 LQKENI. The CDR3 loop spans 14 amino acids. Trimming shortened V by 3 bases and J by 0 bases, and 6 bases separated the two germline ends. CDR3 sequence reads: CASSPQVSGNTIYF. In nucleotides, the CDR3 is TGTGCCAGCTCACCCCAGGTCTCTGGAAACACCATATATTTT.

The genes are TRBV5-4 and TRBJ1-4; maybe TRBD1 (5 bases). The CDR3 covers 16 residues. The germline V gene encodes CDR1 SGHNT and CDR2 YYREEE (reference sequence). Trimming pared 4 bases from V and 0 bases from J, leaving 13 bases between. CDR3 loop: CASSDGTFATNEKLFF. The CDR3 DNA reads TGTGCCAGCAGCGACGGGACCTTCGCAACTAATGAAAAACTGTTTTTT.

This chain joins TRBV7-2 and TRBJ1-4; D possibly corresponds to TRBD1 (5 bases). The V and J ends lost 4 bases and 8 bases respectively, with 17 bases between them. CDR1 and CDR2 from the germline V gene are SGHTA and FQGNSA. This CDR3 has 15 residues. In DNA, the CDR3 is TGTGCCAGCAGCTCTAGGGGCTCAAGCGAGGAAAAACTGTTTTTT. It translates to CASSSRGSSEEKLFF.

The CDR3 bases are TGTGCCAGTAGTATAGTAGGCAGATGGAATGAGCAGTTCTTC. It is translated as CASSIVGRWNEQFF. V is TRBV19 and J is TRBJ2-1, with D uncertain. This CDR3 comprises 14 residues. Germline-derived CDR1 and CDR2 are LNHDA and SQIVND (reference sequence). The V gene lost 1 base and the J gene lost 7 bases, with 11 bases spanning the gap.

V gene TRBV12-5 combines with J gene TRBJ1-2; D ambiguous. Germline loops: CDR1 LGHNT, CDR2 FRNRAP. Trimming took off 0 bases at V and 2 bases at J, with 16 bases between the two ends. The CDR3 is 17 amino acids. The CDR3 sequence: CASGLVSGILTNYGYTF. The CDR3, as DNA: TGTGCTAGTGGTTTGGTATCCGGAATTCTTACCAACTATGGCTACACCTTC.

The chain has TRBV9 and TRBJ1-1; no definite D call. V shed 0 bases and J shed 1 base, with 10 bases lying between them. This CDR3 comprises 15 residues. Germline CDR1 reads SGDLS; CDR2 reads YYNGEE. This chain's CDR3 is CASSVEASENTEAFF. Here the CDR3 DNA reads TGTGCCAGCAGCGTAGAGGCCTCCGAGAACACTGAAGCTTTCTTT.

The chain is built from TRBV7-2 and TRBJ2-3; no reliable D call. Germline-derived CDR1 and CDR2 are SGHTA and FQGNSA. The CDR3 length is 14 residues. Trimming removed 6 bases from V and 4 bases from J, with 14 bases in between. The CDR3 reads CASSTLGISDTQYF. The DNA for the CDR3 is TGTGCCAGCAGTACGCTGGGAATTTCAGATACGCAGTATTTT.

The V call is TRBV19, the J call TRBJ2-7, with D hard to call. Germline V gene data show CDR1 as LNHDA and CDR2 as SQIVND (reference sequence). V lost 4 bases to trimming and J lost 1 base, with 11 bases between them. The CDR3 covers 14 residues. CDR3 DNA sequence: TGTGCCAGTAGTAAGGGAACAGCTTCCTACGAGCAGTACTTC. Translated: CASSKGTASYEQYF.

Only a few counts were recorded for this clone. V is TRBV19 and J is TRBJ1-5, with D possibly TRBD1 on 6 matching bases. Trimming took off 8 bases at V and 0 bases at J, with 11 bases between the two ends. In germline, CDR1 is LNHDA, CDR2 SQIVND (reference sequence). The CDR3 contains 14 residues. The DNA for the CDR3 is TGTGCCAGTCACAGGGATAATAGCAATCAGCCCCAGCATTTT. As protein: CASHRDNSNQPQHF. The full variable domain, completed using reference TRBV19 and TRBJ1-5, is DGGITQSPKYLFRKEGQNVTLSCEQNLNHDAMYWYRQDPGQGLRLIYYSQIVNDFQKGDIAEGYSVSREKKESFPLTVTSAQKNPTAFYLCASHRDNSNQPQHFGDGTRLSIL.

The V and J genes are TRBV7-2 and TRBJ2-7, with 8 bases matching TRBD2. J gave up 5 bases and V 3 bases, and 9 bases lay outside the gene matches. Germline CDR1 is SGHTA and CDR2 is FQGNSA. The CDR3 runs 15 residues. The CDR3 coding sequence is TGTGCCAGCAGCTTGTTCCGGGAGGGGAGCGACGAGCAGTACTTC. As protein: CASSLFREGSDEQYF.